Below are 19 T cell receptor beta chains sequenced from a single sample in a study of cytomegalovirus exposure and HLA in healthy donors. The primer mix had 60 Vbeta and 13 Jbeta primers. The protocol was immunoSEQ multiplex PCR, while the TCRdb copy is restricted to in-frame clones and leaves out a portion. The table records about 140,000 clones, approximately 84% of them present only once. The material sequenced was PBMCs. Source of these receptors: a man aged 25-45 years in good health and CMV-seropositive.

The chain is built from TRBV6-5 and TRBJ1-2; a possible D gene is TRBD1 (5 bases). The CDR3 is 13 amino acids. Trimming shortened V by 7 bases and J by 8 bases, and 17 bases separated the two germline ends. Germline loops: CDR1 MNHEY, CDR2 SVGAGI. CDR3 loop: CASTDWGVSGYTF. CDR3 nucleotide sequence: TGTGCCAGCACCGACTGGGGGGTAAGCGGCTACACCTTC.

This chain links TRBV2 with TRBJ2-3; TRBD2 is a possible D gene (7 bases). Germline values: CDR1 SNHLY, CDR2 FYNNEI. This CDR3 comprises 13 residues. Deletions cut 6 bases from V and 5 bases from J, with 12 bases between. This chain's CDR3 is CASRRGPGDTQYF. The CDR3 region has the DNA TGTGCCAGCAGGCGGGGGCCCGGAGATACGCAGTATTTT.

The chain employs TRBV12-5 and TRBJ2-3, with D maybe TRBD1 (5 bases). The CDR3 sequence is 13 residues long. Deletions cut 5 bases from V and 4 bases from J, with 10 bases between. Germline V gene data show CDR1 as LGHNT and CDR2 as FRNRAP. CDR3 nucleotide sequence: TGTGCTAGTGGTCCGGACACGGCAGATACGCAGTATTTT. Amino acid sequence: CASGPDTADTQYF.

The chain employs TRBV5-1 and TRBJ2-5, with D possibly TRBD1 on 5 matching bases. This CDR3 has 15 amino acids. With 4 bases removed from V and 4 bases from J, the gap between germline ends came to 17 bases. Germline CDR1 SGHRS, CDR2 YFSETQ. The CDR3 region is CASSEARAGIETQYF. The DNA for the CDR3 is TGCGCCAGCAGCGAGGCTCGGGCAGGGATAGAGACCCAGTACTTC. The full variable domain, with the rest looked up from reference TRBV5-1 and TRBJ2-5, is KAGVTQTPRYLIKTRGQQVTLSCSPISGHRSVSWYQQTPGQGLQFLFEYFSETQRNKGNFPGRFSGRQFSNSRSEMNVSTLELGDSALYLCASSEARAGIETQYFGPGTRLLVL.

This chain connects TRBV5-4 to TRBJ2-5, with 9 bases that match TRBD1. Judging by the DNA end, TRBJ2-7 fits better; the J call may be wrong. The CDR3 length is 15 residues. Germline CDR1 reads SGHNT; CDR2 reads YYREEE (reference sequence). The CDR3 spells CASSLPGQGVTEQYF. CDR3 in DNA: TGTGCCAGCAGCTTGCCGGGACAGGGAGTAACCGAGCAGTACTTC.

The chain recombines TRBV7-2 with TRBJ2-1; D is unclear. Trimming took off 3 bases at V and 0 bases at J, with 6 bases between the two ends. This CDR3 is built from 14 residues. The germline gives CDR1 SGHTA, CDR2 FQGNSA. CDR3 residues: CASSLESSYNEQFF. In nucleotides, the CDR3 is TGTGCCAGCAGCTTGGAGAGCTCCTACAATGAGCAGTTCTTC. Drawing the rest from reference TRBV7-2 and TRBJ2-1, the complete variable domain is GAGVSQSPSNKVTEKGKDVELRCDPISGHTALYWYRQSLGQGLEFLIYFQGNSAPDKSGLPSDRFSAERTGGSVSTLTIQRTQQEDSAVYLCASSLESSYNEQFFGPGTRLTVL.

CDR3: CASSLGQTNSGNTIYF. The CDR3 DNA reads as TGTGCCAGCAGCTTGGGGCAGACCAACTCTGGAAACACCATATATTTT. V and J are TRBV11-3 and TRBJ1-3; D might be TRBD1 (5 bases). CDR3 length: 16 amino acids. Germline-derived CDR1 and CDR2 are SGHNT and YENEEA. The V end was cut by 3 bases, the J end by 0 bases, with 12 bases between. The entire variable domain, with the rest obtained from reference TRBV11-3 and TRBJ1-3, is as follows: EAGVVQSPRYKIIEKKQPVAFWCNPISGHNTLYWYLQNLGQGPELLIRYENEEAVDDSQLPKDRFSAERLKGVDSTLKIQPAELGDSAVYLCASSLGQTNSGNTIYFGEGSWLTVV.

V gene TRBV11-1 combines with J gene TRBJ1-1; TRBD1 is a possible D gene (5 bases). The germline gives CDR1 SGHAT, CDR2 FQDESV (reference sequence). V was clipped by 5 bases and J by 7 bases, with 23 bases between them. There are 16 residues in the CDR3. CDR3 region: CASSLSSIGLGGEAFF. For the CDR3, the DNA is TGTGCCAGCAGCCTTTCCTCGATCGGGCTCGGGGGTGAAGCTTTCTTT.

Note on this clone: The CDR3 ends on some other residue instead of the conserved phenylalanine or tryptophan, so this is likely a read error. The rearrangement joins TRBV2 to TRBJ2-2; D unclear. The CDR3 runs to 11 residues. The V gene lost 1 base and the J gene lost 10 bases, with 4 bases spanning the gap. CDR1 and CDR2 from the germline V gene are SNHLY and FYNNEI. Here the CDR3 DNA reads TGTGCCAGCAGTGAAGGGGTGGAGCTGTTTTCT. It specifies CASSEGVELFS.

This chain uses TRBV15 with TRBJ1-3; 7 bases are shared with TRBD1. The CDR3 runs to 16 residues. CDR1 and CDR2 (germline): LNHNV, YYDKDF (reference sequence). With 0 bases clipped from V and 4 bases from J, the junction kept 6 bases outside the gene matches. CDR3 sequence: CATSRDKGAAGNTIYF. CDR3 in DNA: TGTGCCACCAGCAGAGATAAGGGGGCTGCAGGAAACACCATATATTTT.

The chain uses TRBV18 and TRBJ2-7; D is unclear. Trimming shortened V by 0 bases and J by 4 bases, and 10 bases separated the two germline ends. The CDR3 spans 14 residues. Germline CDR1 and CDR2: KGHSH and LQKENI. The CDR3 bases are TGTGCCAGCTCACCACCGGCCGCGGTTTACGAGCAGTACTTC. It translates to CASSPPAAVYEQYF.

In its sample, this clone was seen a few times. The chain joins TRBV7-3 to TRBJ2-3; D is uncertain. Deletions cut 4 bases from V and 2 bases from J, with 7 bases between. This CDR3 contains 13 residues. Per germline, CDR1 SGHTA and CDR2 FQGTGA. The DNA for the CDR3 is TGTGCCAGCAGCTCCCCCCACACAGATACGCAGTATTTT. Its translation: CASSSPHTDTQYF.

The chain has TRBV19 and TRBJ1-2; D unclear. CDR1 LNHDA and CDR2 SQIVND come from the germline V gene (reference sequence). The CDR3 loop spans 11 amino acids. Trimming took off 4 bases at V and 8 bases at J, with 8 bases between the two ends. The CDR3 sequence is CASSTTRGYTF. The CDR3 nucleotides read TGTGCCAGTAGTACAACCAGGGGCTACACCTTC.

This clone appeared a few times. The CDR3: CASSFIGGRTPSYNEQFF. The CDR3 DNA is TGTGCCAGCAGCTTCATCGGGGGGCGGACGCCCTCCTACAATGAGCAGTTCTTC. This chain joins TRBV7-9 and TRBJ2-1; possible D gene TRBD2, 7 bases. Germline V lookup: CDR1 SEHNR, CDR2 FQNEAQ (reference sequence). This CDR3 comprises 18 residues. V lost 3 bases and J 0 bases, leaving 18 bases between the germline ends.

The rearrangement links TRBV4-1 to TRBJ2-7, with a tentative D call TRBD2 (5 bases). CDR3 size: 16 residues. V lost 1 base and J lost 5, with 18 bases in between. Germline lookup yields CDR1 MGHRA and CDR2 YSYEKL. The chain's CDR3 is CASSQATGLGPHEQYF. DNA of the CDR3: TGCGCCAGCAGCCAAGCGACGGGGTTGGGTCCCCACGAGCAGTACTTC.

This rearrangement joins TRBV7-8 to TRBJ2-3; D is unresolved. The V end lost 1 base, the J end lost 3 bases, and 8 bases lay between the germline ends. Germline V lookup: CDR1 SGHVS, CDR2 FQNEAQ. CDR3 length: 14 amino acids. The CDR3 bases are TGTGCCAGCAGCTTAGGGCCGTCAACAGATACGCAGTATTTT. Amino acids: CASSLGPSTDTQYF.

This rearrangement joins TRBV14 to TRBJ2-1; no reliable D call. The ends were cut back, 1 base at V and 9 bases at J, with 4 bases in the middle. Germline loops: CDR1 SGHDN, CDR2 FVKESK. The CDR3 covers 11 residues. CDR3: CASSQAGEQFF. Written as DNA, the CDR3 is TGTGCCAGCAGCCAAGCCGGTGAGCAGTTCTTC.

This rearrangement joins TRBV11-2 to TRBJ2-1; the match to TRBD2 covers 12 bases. CDR1 and CDR2 (germline): SGHAT, FQNNGV. The CDR3 runs to 18 residues. V shed 6 bases, J shed 0 bases, and the junction held 9 bases outside the gene matches. The CDR3 DNA follows: TGTGCCAGCAGACCGGGACTAGCGGGCCATAGCTCCTACAATGAGCAGTTCTTC. This translates into CASRPGLAGHSSYNEQFF.

This chain links TRBV19 with TRBJ2-3; TRBD2 is a possible D gene (6 bases). Germline V gene lookup returns CDR1 LNHDA and CDR2 SQIVND (reference sequence). The V end lost 4 bases, the J end lost 0 bases, and 14 bases lay between the germline ends. There are 16 residues in the CDR3. The CDR3 DNA is TGTGCCAGTAGTAATTCTTTGGGAGGAAGCACAGATACGCAGTATTTT. This sequence encodes CASSNSLGGSTDTQYF. The whole variable domain, filled in from reference TRBV19 and TRBJ2-3, reads DGGITQSPKYLFRKEGQNVTLSCEQNLNHDAMYWYRQDPGQGLRLIYYSQIVNDFQKGDIAEGYSVSREKKESFPLTVTSAQKNPTAFYLCASSNSLGGSTDTQYFGPGTRLTVL.